The clone carrying this T cell receptor beta chain was counted many times. Its antigen is not identified. Combining iRepertoire HTBI primers with Arm-PCR of CDR3 regions, the authors built TCR beta libraries. TCRdb analysed the multiplex PCR reads with MiXCR anew, one entry per CDR3 protein. This sample yields roughly 420,000 distinct CDR3 sequences, of which roughly 15% are seen a single time; around a tenth belongs to the top ten. The data derive from a study of regulatory T cells in long-lasting Graves disease. Study-level points and caveats: Persistent disease was associated with favored TRBV28 usage and with favored use of TRBJ1-2 and TRBJ2-5.

Germline V lookup: CDR1 PRHDT, CDR2 FYEKMQ (reference sequence). CDR3 length: 14 residues. Trimming took 3 bases from V and 1 from J, leaving 6 bases between them. The time point: newly diagnosed GD, antithyroid drugs for less than 3 months. RNA isolated from PBMCs was used to make the TCR library. The data were also submitted as part of a second study, on T cells in Graves' hyperthyroidism and ophthalmopathy. From that paper: The HTBI primer set was used in a first-round RT-PCR of the TCR CDR3.

Sequencing used peripheral blood mononuclear cells (PBMCs), obtained at new diagnosis, from a patient treated with antithyroid drugs. This TCR came from a woman aged 30 to 39 with Graves disease. The chain uses TRBV13 and TRBJ2-2; D remains unclear. The CDR3 region is CASSFGKNTGELFF. The CDR3 coding sequence is TGTGCCAGCAGCTTTGGGAAGAACACCGGGGAGCTGTTTTTT.